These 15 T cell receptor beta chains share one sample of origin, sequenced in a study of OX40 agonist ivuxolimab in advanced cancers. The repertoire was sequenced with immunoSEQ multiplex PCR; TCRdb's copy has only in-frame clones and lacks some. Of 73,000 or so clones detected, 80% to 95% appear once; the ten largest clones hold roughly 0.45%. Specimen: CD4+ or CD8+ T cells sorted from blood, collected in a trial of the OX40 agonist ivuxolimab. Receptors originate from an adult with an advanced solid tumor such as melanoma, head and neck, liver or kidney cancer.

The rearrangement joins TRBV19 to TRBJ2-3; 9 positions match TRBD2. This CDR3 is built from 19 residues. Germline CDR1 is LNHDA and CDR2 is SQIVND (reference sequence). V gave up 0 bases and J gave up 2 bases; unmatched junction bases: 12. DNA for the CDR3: TGTGCCAGTAGTATAGACCCCTGGGGTCTAGCGGGGAACACAGATACGCAGTATTTT. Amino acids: CASSIDPWGLAGNTDTQYF. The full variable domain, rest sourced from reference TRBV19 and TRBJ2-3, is DGGITQSPKYLFRKEGQNVTLSCEQNLNHDAMYWYRQDPGQGLRLIYYSQIVNDFQKGDIAEGYSVSREKKESFPLTVTSAQKNPTAFYLCASSIDPWGLAGNTDTQYFGPGTRLTVL.

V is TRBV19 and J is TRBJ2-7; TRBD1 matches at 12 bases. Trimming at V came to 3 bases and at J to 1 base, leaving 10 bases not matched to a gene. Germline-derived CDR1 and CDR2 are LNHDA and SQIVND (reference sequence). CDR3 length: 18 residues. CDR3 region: CASSMSGQGARVSYEQYF. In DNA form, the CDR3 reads TGTGCCAGTAGTATGTCGGGACAGGGGGCCCGTGTATCCTACGAGCAGTACTTC.

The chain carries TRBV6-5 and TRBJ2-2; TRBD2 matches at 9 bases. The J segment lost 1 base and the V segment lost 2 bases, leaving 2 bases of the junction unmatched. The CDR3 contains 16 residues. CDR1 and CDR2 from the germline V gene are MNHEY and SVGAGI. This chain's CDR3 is CASSYLAGLNTGELFF. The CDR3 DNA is TGTGCCAGCAGTTACCTAGCGGGATTGAACACCGGGGAGCTGTTTTTT.

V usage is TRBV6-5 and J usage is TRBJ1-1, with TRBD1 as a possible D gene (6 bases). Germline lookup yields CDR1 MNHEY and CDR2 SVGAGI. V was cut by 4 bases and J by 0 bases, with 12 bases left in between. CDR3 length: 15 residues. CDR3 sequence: CASSSRGHMNTEAFF. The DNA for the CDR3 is TGTGCCAGCAGTTCGAGGGGACATATGAACACTGAAGCTTTCTTT.

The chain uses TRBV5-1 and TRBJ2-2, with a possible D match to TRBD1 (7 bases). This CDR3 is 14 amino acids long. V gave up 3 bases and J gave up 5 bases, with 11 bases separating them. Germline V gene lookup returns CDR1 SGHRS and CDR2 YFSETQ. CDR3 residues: CASSSTGRTGELFF. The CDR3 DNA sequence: TGCGCCAGCAGCTCGACAGGGAGGACCGGGGAGCTGTTTTTT.

CDR3 sequence: CATQTGGTSNEQFF. Written as DNA, the CDR3 is TGCGCCACCCAGACAGGGGGTACTTCCAATGAGCAGTTCTTC. The chain couples TRBV5-1 to TRBJ2-1; TRBD1 matches 9 bases. In germline, CDR1 is SGHRS, CDR2 YFSETQ. J gave up 6 bases and V 9 bases, and 10 bases lay outside the gene matches. This CDR3 is built from 14 residues.

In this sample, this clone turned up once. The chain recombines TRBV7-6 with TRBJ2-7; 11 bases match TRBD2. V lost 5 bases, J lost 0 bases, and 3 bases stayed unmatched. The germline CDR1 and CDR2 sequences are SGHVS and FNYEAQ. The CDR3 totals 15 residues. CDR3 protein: CASSATSGSSYEQYF. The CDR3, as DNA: TGTGCCAGCAGCGCAACTAGCGGGAGCTCCTACGAGCAGTACTTC.

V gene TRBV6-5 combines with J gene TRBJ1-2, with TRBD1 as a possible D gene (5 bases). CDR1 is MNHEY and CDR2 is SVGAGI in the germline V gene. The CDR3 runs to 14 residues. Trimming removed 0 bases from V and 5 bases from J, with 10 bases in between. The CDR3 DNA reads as TGTGCCAGCAGTTACTCTGGACAACAATATGGCTACACCTTC. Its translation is CASSYSGQQYGYTF.

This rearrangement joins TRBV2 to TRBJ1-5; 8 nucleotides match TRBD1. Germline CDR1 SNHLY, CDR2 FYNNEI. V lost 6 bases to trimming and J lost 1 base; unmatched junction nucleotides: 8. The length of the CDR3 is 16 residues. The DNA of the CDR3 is TGTGCCAGCAGCCGGACAGGGAGTTTAAGCAATCAGCCCCAGCATTTT. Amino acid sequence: CASSRTGSLSNQPQHF.

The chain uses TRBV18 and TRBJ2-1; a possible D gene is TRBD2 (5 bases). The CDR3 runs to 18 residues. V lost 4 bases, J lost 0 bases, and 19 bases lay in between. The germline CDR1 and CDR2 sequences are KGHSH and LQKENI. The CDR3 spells CASSRRALAGSSYNEQFF. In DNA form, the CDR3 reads TGTGCCAGCTCACGGCGCGCGCTAGCAGGTAGCTCCTACAATGAGCAGTTCTTC.

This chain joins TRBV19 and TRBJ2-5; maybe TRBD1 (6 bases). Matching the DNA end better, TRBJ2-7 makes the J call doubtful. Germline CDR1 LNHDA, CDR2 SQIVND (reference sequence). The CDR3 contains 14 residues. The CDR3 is CASSTLQGPYEQYF. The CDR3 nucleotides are TGTGCCAGTAGTACACTACAGGGACCCTACGAGCAGTACTTC.

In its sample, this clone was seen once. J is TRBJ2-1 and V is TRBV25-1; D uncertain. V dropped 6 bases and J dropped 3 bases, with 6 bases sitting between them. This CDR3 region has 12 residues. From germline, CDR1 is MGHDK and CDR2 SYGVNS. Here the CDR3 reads CASRHYYNEQFF. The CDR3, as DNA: TGTGCCAGCAGACACTACTACAATGAGCAGTTCTTC.

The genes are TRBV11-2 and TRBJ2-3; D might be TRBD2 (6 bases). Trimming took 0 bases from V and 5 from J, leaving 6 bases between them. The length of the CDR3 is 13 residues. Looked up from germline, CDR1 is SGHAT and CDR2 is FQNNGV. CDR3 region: CASSLDGGDTQYF. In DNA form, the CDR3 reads TGTGCCAGCAGCTTAGACGGGGGAGATACGCAGTATTTT.

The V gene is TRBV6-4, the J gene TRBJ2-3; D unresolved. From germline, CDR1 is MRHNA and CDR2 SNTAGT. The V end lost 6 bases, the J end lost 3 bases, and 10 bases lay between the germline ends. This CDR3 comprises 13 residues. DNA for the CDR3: TGTGCCAGCAGCACTGACGAAACAGATACGCAGTATTTT. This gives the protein CASSTDETDTQYF.

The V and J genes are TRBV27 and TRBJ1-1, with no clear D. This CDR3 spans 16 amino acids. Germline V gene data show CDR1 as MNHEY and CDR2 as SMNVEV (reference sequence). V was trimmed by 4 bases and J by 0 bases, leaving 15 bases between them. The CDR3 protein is CASSSWGGGMNTEAFF. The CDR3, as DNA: TGTGCCAGCAGTTCCTGGGGAGGAGGGATGAACACTGAAGCTTTCTTT.